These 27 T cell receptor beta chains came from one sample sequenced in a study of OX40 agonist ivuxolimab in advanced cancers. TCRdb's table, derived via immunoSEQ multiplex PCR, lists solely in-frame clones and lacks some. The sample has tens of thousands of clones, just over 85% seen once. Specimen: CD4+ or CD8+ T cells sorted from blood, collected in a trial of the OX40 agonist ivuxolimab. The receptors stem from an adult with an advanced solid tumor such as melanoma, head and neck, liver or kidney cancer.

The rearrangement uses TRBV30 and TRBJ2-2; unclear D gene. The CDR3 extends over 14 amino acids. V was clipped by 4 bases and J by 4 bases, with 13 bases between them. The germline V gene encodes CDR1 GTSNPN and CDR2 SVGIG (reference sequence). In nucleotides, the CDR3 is TGTGCCTGGAAGAGAGAGAGAGCCACCGGGGAGCTGTTTTTT. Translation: CAWKRERATGELFF. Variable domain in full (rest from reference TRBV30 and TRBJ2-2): SQTIHQWPATLVQPVGSPLSLECTVEGTSNPNLYWYRQAAGRGLQLLFYSVGIGQISSEVPQNLSASRPQDRQFILSSKKLLLSDSGFYLCAWKRERATGELFFGEGSRLTVL.

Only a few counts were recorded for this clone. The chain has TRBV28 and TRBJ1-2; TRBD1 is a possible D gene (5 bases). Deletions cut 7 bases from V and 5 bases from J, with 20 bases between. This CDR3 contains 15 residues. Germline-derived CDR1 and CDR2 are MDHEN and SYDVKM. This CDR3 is CASISGRDGGYGYTF. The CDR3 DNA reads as TGTGCCAGCATCTCCGGCCGGGACGGAGGGTATGGCTACACCTTC.

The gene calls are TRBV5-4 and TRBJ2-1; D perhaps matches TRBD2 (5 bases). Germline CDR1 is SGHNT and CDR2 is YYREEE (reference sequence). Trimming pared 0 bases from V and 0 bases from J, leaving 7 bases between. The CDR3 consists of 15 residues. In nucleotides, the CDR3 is TGTGCCAGCAGCTTGGGAGGGAGCTCCTACAATGAGCAGTTCTTC. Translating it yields CASSLGGSSYNEQFF. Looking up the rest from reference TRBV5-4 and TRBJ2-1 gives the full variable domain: ETGVTQSPTHLIKTRGQQVTLRCSSQSGHNTVSWYQQALGQGPQFIFQYYREEENGRGNFPPRFSGLQFPNYSSELNVNALELDDSALYLCASSLGGSSYNEQFFGPGTRLTVL.

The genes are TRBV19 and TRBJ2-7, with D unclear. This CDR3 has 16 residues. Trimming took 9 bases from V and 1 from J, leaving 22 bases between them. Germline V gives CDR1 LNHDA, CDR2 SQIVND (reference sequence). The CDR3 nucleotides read TGTGCCAGCCATATGGGTGGACCCTTAGGGTCCTACGAGCAGTACTTC. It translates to CASHMGGPLGSYEQYF.

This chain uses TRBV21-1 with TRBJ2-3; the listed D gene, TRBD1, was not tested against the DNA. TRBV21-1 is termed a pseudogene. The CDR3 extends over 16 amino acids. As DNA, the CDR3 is TGTGCCAGCAGCGCTCGGGACAGGGGGGGTACAGATACGCAGTATTTT. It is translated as CASSARDRGGTDTQYF.

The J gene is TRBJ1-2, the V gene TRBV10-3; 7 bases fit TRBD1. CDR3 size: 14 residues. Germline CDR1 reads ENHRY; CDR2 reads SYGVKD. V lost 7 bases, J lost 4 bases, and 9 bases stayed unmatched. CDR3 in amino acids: CAITDRDQSYGYTF. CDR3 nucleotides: TGTGCCATCACCGACAGGGACCAGAGCTATGGCTACACCTTC.

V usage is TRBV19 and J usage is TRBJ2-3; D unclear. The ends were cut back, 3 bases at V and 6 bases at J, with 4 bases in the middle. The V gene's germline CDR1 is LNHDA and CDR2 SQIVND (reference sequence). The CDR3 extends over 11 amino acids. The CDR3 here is CASSIYDTQYF. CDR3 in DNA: TGTGCCAGTAGTATTTACGATACGCAGTATTTT.

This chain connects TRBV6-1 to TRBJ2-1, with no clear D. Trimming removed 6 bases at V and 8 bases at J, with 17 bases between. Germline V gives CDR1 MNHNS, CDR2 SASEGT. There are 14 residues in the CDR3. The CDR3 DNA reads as TGTGCCAGCAGGGGGTGGGCATCCTGGGATGAGCAGTTCTTC. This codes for CASRGWASWDEQFF.

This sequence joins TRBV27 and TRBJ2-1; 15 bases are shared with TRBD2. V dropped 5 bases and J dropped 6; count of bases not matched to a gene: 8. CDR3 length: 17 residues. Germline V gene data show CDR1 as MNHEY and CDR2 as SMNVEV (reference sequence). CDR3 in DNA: TGTGCCAGCAGTCCCGGACTAGCGGGAGGGCCCAGCAATGAGCAGTTCTTC. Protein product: CASSPGLAGGPSNEQFF.

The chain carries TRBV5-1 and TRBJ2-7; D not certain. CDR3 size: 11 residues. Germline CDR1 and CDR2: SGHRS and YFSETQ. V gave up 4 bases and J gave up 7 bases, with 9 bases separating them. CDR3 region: CASSQAGEQYF. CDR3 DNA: TGCGCCAGCAGCCAGGCTGGGGAGCAGTACTTC.

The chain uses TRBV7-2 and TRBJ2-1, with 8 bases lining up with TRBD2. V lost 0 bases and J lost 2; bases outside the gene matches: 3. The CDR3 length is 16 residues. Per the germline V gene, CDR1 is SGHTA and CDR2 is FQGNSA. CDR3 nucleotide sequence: TGTGCCAGCAGCTTAGCTCGCGGGAGGCCCTACAATGAGCAGTTCTTC. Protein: CASSLARGRPYNEQFF.

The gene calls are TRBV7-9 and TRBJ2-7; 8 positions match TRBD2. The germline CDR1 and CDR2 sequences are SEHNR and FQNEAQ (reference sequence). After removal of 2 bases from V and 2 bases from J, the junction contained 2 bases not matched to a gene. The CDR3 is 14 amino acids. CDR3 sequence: CASSLTSGTYEQYF. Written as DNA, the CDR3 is TGTGCCAGCAGCTTAACTAGCGGCACCTACGAGCAGTACTTC.

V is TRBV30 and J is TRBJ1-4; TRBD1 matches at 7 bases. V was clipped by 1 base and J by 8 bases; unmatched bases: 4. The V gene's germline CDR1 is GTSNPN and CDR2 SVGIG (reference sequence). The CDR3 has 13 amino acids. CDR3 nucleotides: TGTGCCTGGAGTGACCAGACAGGGGAAAAACTGTTTTTT. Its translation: CAWSDQTGEKLFF.

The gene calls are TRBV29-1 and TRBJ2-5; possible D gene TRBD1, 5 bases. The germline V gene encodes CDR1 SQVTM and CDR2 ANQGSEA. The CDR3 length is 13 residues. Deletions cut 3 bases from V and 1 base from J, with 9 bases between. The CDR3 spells CSVDQGPQETQYF. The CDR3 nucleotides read TGCAGCGTTGACCAGGGTCCCCAAGAGACCCAGTACTTC.

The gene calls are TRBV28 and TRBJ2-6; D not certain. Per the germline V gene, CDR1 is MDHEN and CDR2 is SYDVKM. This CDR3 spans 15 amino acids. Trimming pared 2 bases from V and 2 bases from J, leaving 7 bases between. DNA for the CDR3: TGTGCCAGCAGTTTACCAGGAACTGGGGCCAACGTCCTGACTTTC. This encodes CASSLPGTGANVLTF.

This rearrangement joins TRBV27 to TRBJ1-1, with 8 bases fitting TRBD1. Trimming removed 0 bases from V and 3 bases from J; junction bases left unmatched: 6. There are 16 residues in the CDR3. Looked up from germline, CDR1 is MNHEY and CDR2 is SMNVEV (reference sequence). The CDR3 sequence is CASSLSRGLTHTEAFF. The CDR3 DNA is TGTGCCAGCAGTTTATCCAGGGGGCTCACGCACACTGAAGCTTTCTTT.

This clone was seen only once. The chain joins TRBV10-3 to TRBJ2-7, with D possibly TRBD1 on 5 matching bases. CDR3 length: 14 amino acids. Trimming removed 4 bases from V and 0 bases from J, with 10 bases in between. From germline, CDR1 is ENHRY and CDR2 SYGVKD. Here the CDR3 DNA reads TGTGCCATCAGTGTGGGGCTTCCCTCCTACGAGCAGTACTTC. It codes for CAISVGLPSYEQYF.

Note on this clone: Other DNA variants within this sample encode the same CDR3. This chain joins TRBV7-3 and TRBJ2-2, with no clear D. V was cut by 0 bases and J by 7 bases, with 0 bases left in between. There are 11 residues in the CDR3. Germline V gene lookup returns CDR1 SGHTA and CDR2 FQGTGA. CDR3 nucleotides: TGTGCCAGCAGCTTAACCGGGGAGCTGTTTTTT. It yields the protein CASSLTGELFF. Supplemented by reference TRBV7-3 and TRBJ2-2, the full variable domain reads GAGVSQTPSNKVTEKGKYVELRCDPISGHTALYWYRQSLGQGPEFLIYFQGTGAADDSGLPNDRFFAVRPEGSVSTLKIQRTERGDSAVYLCASSLTGELFFGEGSRLTVL.

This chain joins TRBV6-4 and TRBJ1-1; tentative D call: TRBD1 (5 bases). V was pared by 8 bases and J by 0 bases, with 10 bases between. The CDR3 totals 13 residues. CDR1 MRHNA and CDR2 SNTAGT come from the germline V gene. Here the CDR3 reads CASPGRVNTEAFF. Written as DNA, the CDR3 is TGTGCCAGCCCGGGGCGGGTGAACACTGAAGCTTTCTTT.

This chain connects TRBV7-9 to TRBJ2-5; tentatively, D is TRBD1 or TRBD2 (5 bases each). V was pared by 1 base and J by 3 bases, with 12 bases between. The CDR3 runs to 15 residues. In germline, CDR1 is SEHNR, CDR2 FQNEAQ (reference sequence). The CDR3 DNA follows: TGTGCCAGCAGCTTAGGGGGCGCGGGTAAAGAGACCCAGTACTTC. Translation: CASSLGGAGKETQYF.

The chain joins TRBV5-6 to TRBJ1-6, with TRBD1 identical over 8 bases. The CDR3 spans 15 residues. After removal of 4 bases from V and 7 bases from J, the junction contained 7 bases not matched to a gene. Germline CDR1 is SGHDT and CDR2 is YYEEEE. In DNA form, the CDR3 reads TGTGCCAGCAGCACCCAGGGGGCATGGAATTCACCCCTCCACTTT. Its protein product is CASSTQGAWNSPLHF.

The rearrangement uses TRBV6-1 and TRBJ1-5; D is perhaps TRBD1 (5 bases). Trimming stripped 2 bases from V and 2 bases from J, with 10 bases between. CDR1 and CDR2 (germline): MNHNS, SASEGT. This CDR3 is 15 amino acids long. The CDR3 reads CASSETGSGNQPQHF. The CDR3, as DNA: TGTGCCAGCAGTGAAACAGGTTCCGGCAATCAGCCCCAGCATTTT.

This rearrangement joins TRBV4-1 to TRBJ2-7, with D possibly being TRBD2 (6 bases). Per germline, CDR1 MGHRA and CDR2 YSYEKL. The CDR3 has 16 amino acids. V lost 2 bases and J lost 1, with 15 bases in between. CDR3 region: CASSQIAGITSYEQYF. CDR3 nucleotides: TGCGCCAGCAGCCAAATCGCGGGGATAACGTCCTACGAGCAGTACTTC.

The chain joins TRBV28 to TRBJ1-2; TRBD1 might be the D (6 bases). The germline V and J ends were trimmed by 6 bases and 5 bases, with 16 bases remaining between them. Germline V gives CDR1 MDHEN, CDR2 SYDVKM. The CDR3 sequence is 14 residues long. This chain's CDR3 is CASRPRQDHYGYTF. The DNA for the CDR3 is TGTGCCAGCAGACCCAGACAGGACCATTATGGCTACACCTTC.

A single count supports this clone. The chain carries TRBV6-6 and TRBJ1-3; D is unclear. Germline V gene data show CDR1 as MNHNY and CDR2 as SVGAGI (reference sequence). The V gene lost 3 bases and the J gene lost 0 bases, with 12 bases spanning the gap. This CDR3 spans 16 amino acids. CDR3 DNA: TGTGCCAGCAGTTATGGTTCGGTAGACTCTGGAAACACCATATATTTT. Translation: CASSYGSVDSGNTIYF.

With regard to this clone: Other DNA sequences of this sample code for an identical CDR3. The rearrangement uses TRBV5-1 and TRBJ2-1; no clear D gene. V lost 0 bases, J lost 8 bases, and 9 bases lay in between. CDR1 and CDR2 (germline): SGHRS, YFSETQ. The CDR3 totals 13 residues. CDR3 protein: CASSLGGGDEQFF. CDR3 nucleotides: TGCGCCAGCAGCTTGGGTGGCGGCGATGAGCAGTTCTTC.

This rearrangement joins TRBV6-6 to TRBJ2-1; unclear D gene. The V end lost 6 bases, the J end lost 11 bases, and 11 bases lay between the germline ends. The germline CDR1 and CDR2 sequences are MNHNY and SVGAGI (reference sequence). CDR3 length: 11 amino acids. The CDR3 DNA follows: TGTGCCAGCAGACTGGCAGGTAAGCAGTTCTTC. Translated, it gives CASRLAGKQFF.